A selection of T cell receptor beta chains follows, all from one sample in a study of T cell responses to AZD1222 COVID-19 vaccine. Method: immunoSEQ multiplex PCR; TCRdb's copy keeps in-frame clones and lacks some. The sample shows about 140,000 clones, around nine tenths of them seen only once. Specimen: peripheral blood, collected 28 days after the second AZD1222 dose. The receptors originated from an adult who received the AZD1222 COVID-19 vaccine. Both conserved end residues are part of each CDR3. A D gene is named only where the DNA matches it firmly. Part of the rows lack a size; the others show once, few, many or a class for expanded clones.

V,size,D,J,CDR3,DNA
TRBV6-4,NA,NA,TRBJ1-5,CASSDGELSNQPQHF,TGTGCCAGCAGTGACGGAGAGCTTAGCAATCAGCCCCAGCATTTT
TRBV29-1,NA,NA,TRBJ2-7,CSVRARYEQYF,TGCAGCGTGCGGGCCAGGTACGAGCAGTACTTC
TRBV19,NA,NA,TRBJ2-2,CASSTSTGELFF,TGTGCCAGTAGTACATCGACCGGGGAGCTGTTTTTT
TRBV6-2/TRBV6-3,NA,NA,TRBJ1-1,CASSFFKGTEAFF,TGTGCCAGCAGTTTCTTTAAGGGCACTGAAGCTTTCTTT
TRBV25-1,NA,NA,TRBJ2-2,CASSETVTGELFF,TGTGCCAGCAGTGAAACGGTCACCGGGGAGCTGTTTTTT
TRBV7-8,NA,TRBD1,TRBJ1-3,CATTDRAVGGNTIYF,TGTGCCACGACGGACAGGGCGGTGGGTGGAAACACCATATATTTT
TRBV5-1,NA,NA,TRBJ1-3,CASSLAGVGDTIYF,TGCGCCAGCAGCTTGGCAGGGGTTGGAGACACCATATATTTT
TRBV19,NA,TRBD1,TRBJ1-6,CASSSYPRTGGDNSPLHF,TGTGCCAGTAGTTCGTATCCTCGGACAGGGGGAGATAATTCACCCCTCCACTTT
TRBV5-1,NA,NA,TRBJ1-1,CASGKGRDTEAFF,TGCGCCAGCGGGAAAGGGCGCGACACTGAAGCTTTCTTT
TRBV12-3/TRBV12-4,NA,NA,TRBJ2-4,CASSVGANDIQYF,TGTGCCAGCTCTGTGGGGGCAAATGACATTCAGTACTTC
TRBV19,once,NA,TRBJ2-7,CATRFQAVSYEQYF,TGTGCCACCAGGTTTCAGGCAGTCTCCTACGAGCAGTACTTC
TRBV19,few,TRBD1,TRBJ1-3,CATYRGNGNTIYF,TGTGCCACCTACAGGGGAAACGGAAACACCATATATTTT
TRBV24-1,NA,NA,TRBJ1-5,CATSAGDGTIRTPQHF,TGTGCCACCAGCGCGGGGGACGGAACCATCCGAACGCCCCAGCATTTT
TRBV28,NA,NA,TRBJ1-1,CASSSSGAGNTEAFF,TGTGCCAGCAGTTCCTCAGGGGCGGGGAACACTGAAGCTTTCTTT
TRBV2,once,NA,TRBJ1-2,CASSPEGAGNYGYTF,TGTGCCAGCAGCCCTGAAGGGGCAGGAAACTATGGCTACACCTTC
TRBV7-2,NA,NA,TRBJ1-5,CASSLDHQPQHF,TGTGCCAGCAGCTTAGACCATCAGCCCCAGCATTTT
TRBV20-1,NA,TRBD2,TRBJ2-1,CSGSSGNEQFF,TGCAGTGGCAGTAGCGGGAATGAGCAGTTCTTC
TRBV27,few,TRBD2,TRBJ2-3,CASSSTVRTSGGFRSTQYF,TGTGCCAGCAGTTCAACCGTTCGGACTAGCGGGGGGTTTCGGAGCACGCAGTATTTT
TRBV28,NA,NA,TRBJ2-2,CASSLYRTANTGELFF,TGTGCCAGCAGTTTATATAGGACAGCGAACACCGGGGAGCTGTTTTTT
TRBV5-1,NA,NA,TRBJ1-2,CASSLETSGSYGYTF,TGCGCCAGCAGCTTGGAAACCTCAGGGTCCTATGGCTACACCTTC
TRBV4-3,NA,NA,TRBJ2-1,CASSQGTEGRPFF,TGCGCCAGCAGCCAGGGCACAGAGGGCCGACCGTTCTTC
TRBV30,NA,NA,TRBJ1-5,CAWREPGVSNQPQHF,TGTGCCTGGAGGGAGCCAGGGGTTAGCAATCAGCCCCAGCATTTT
TRBV24-1,NA,TRBD1,TRBJ1-1,CATRTGGGGTEAFF,TGTGCCACCAGGACAGGGGGCGGCGGCACTGAAGCTTTCTTT
TRBV5-1,NA,NA,TRBJ2-2,CASSRSGGADTGELFF,TGCGCCAGCAGTCGCTCAGGGGGGGCGGACACCGGGGAGCTGTTTTTT
TRBV3-1/TRBV3-2,NA,TRBD1,TRBJ1-6,CASSQIDRDGSPLHF,TGTGCCAGCAGCCAGATCGACAGGGATGGGTCACCCCTCCACTTT
TRBV5-1,few,NA,TRBJ1-6,CASSTGRKNNSPLHF,TGCGCCAGCAGCACCGGACGGAAGAATAATTCACCCCTCCACTTT
TRBV10-3,NA,TRBD1,TRBJ1-5,CAISVGRDSNNQPQHF,TGTGCCATCAGTGTTGGACGGGACAGTAACAATCAGCCCCAGCATTTT
TRBV28,NA,NA,TRBJ2-7,CASRAAGVDYEQYF,TGTGCCAGCAGAGCGGCAGGGGTTGACTACGAGCAGTACTTC
TRBV2,NA,TRBD2,TRBJ2-4,CASSEGRPGGIQYF,TGTGCCAGCAGTGAAGGCCGACCGGGGGGCATTCAGTACTTC
TRBV27,once,NA,TRBJ1-5,CASSSQGLQPQHF,TGTGCCAGCAGTTCCCAGGGGTTGCAGCCCCAGCATTTT
TRBV27,NA,NA,TRBJ1-1,CASSGTGLMDTEAFF,TGTGCCAGCAGTGGTACAGGGTTAATGGACACTGAAGCTTTCTTT
TRBV7-2,NA,TRBD1,TRBJ1-1,CASSSGQGRTEAFF,TGTGCCAGCAGCTCGGGACAGGGGAGGACTGAAGCTTTCTTT
TRBV4-2,NA,NA,TRBJ1-1,CASSQEGAAMNTEAFF,TGTGCCAGCAGCCAAGAGGGGGCGGCGATGAACACTGAAGCTTTCTTT
TRBV19,NA,NA,TRBJ2-1,CASSSQGSGRGYEQFF,TGTGCCAGTAGTTCGCAGGGCTCTGGACGCGGCTATGAGCAGTTCTTC
TRBV19,NA,NA,TRBJ1-1,CASSISSGSGTEAFF,TGTGCCAGTAGTATTAGTTCGGGATCGGGGACTGAAGCTTTCTTT
TRBV5-4,NA,NA,TRBJ1-2,CASSLELQDIFYTF,TGTGCCAGCAGCTTGGAGCTTCAGGACATTTTCTACACCTTC
TRBV12-5,NA,NA,TRBJ2-1,CASARTFMGGEQFF,TGTGCTAGTGCCCGGACTTTCATGGGCGGTGAGCAGTTCTTC
TRBV7-2,NA,TRBD2,TRBJ2-5,CASSLLTSGAQETQYF,TGTGCCAGCAGTCTCCTGACTAGCGGGGCCCAAGAGACCCAGTACTTC
TRBV27,NA,NA,TRBJ1-1,CASSSVGTEAFF,TGTGCCAGCAGCTCGGTAGGTACTGAAGCTTTCTTT
TRBV11-3,NA,NA,TRBJ1-1,CASSPGTAEAFF,TGTGCCAGCAGCCCTGGGACGGCTGAAGCTTTCTTT
TRBV3-1/TRBV3-2,NA,NA,TRBJ1-2,CASSQVSLNYGYTF,TGTGCCAGCAGCCAAGTTTCACTGAACTATGGCTACACCTTC